The 9 T cell receptor beta chains presented below share a single source sample, sequenced in a study of cytomegalovirus exposure and HLA in healthy donors. Sequencing was performed with immunoSEQ multiplex PCR; in TCRdb, only in-frame clones are kept and a portion is missing. This sample has roughly 230,000 clones, with 80% to 95% found just once. Sequencing was done on a sample of PBMCs. Every receptor here comes from a woman aged 25 to 39 in good health and CMV-seronegative.

The chain recombines TRBV27 with TRBJ2-7, with unresolved D. From germline, CDR1 is MNHEY and CDR2 SMNVEV (reference sequence). The CDR3 is 13 residues long. Trimming left V 10 bases short and J 4 bases short, with 17 bases between. The CDR3 DNA is TGTGCCACCTTAGATATTGCCTCATACGAGCAGTACTTC. Protein product: CATLDIASYEQYF.

This chain joins TRBV7-3 and TRBJ2-1, with 12 bases fitting TRBD2. V lost 3 bases to trimming and J lost 4 bases; unmatched junction nucleotides: 1. The germline gives CDR1 SGHTA, CDR2 FQGTGA. This CDR3 comprises 15 residues. The CDR3 sequence: CASSLGTSGYNEQFF. The CDR3 region has the DNA TGTGCCAGCAGCTTGGGGACTAGCGGGTACAATGAGCAGTTCTTC.

V is TRBV7-3 and J is TRBJ2-2; the D is unclear. The germline V gene encodes CDR1 SGHTA and CDR2 FQGTGA. The CDR3 sequence is 12 residues long. The V end lost 6 bases, the J end lost 1 base, and 3 bases lay between the germline ends. In nucleotides, the CDR3 is TGTGCCAGCAGTGGGAACACCGGGGAGCTGTTTTTT. Translating it yields CASSGNTGELFF.

CDR3 coding DNA: TGTGCCAGCAGTTTAGCGGGAATCACAGATACGCAGTATTTT. Its protein product is CASSLAGITDTQYF. V is TRBV27 and J is TRBJ2-3, with TRBD2 as a possible D gene (6 bases). The CDR3 is 14 residues long. Germline loops: CDR1 MNHEY, CDR2 SMNVEV (reference sequence). V shed 2 bases and J shed 2 bases, with 8 bases lying between them.

A word on this clone: The sample has other DNA sequences that encode this CDR3 too. The chain uses TRBV28 and TRBJ1-5; D call uncertain. The CDR3 is 14 residues long. V lost 4 bases, J lost 2 bases, and 9 bases lay in between. The V gene's germline CDR1 is MDHEN and CDR2 SYDVKM. The CDR3 sequence is CASSSGLGNQPQHF. CDR3 in DNA: TGTGCCAGCAGTTCTGGGTTGGGCAATCAGCCCCAGCATTTT. Drawing the rest from reference TRBV28 and TRBJ1-5, the complete variable domain is DVKVTQSSRYLVKRTGEKVFLECVQDMDHENMFWYRQDPGLGLRLIYFSYDVKMKEKGDIPEGYSVSREKKERFSLILESASTNQTSMYLCASSSGLGNQPQHFGDGTRLSIL.

DNA for the CDR3: TGCAGCGTTGACGACCCTAGCCGGGGGAGACAAGAGACCCAGTACTTC. It is translated as CSVDDPSRGRQETQYF. The chain recombines TRBV29-1 with TRBJ2-5; a weak D match, TRBD2 (6 bases). The ends were cut back, 3 bases at V and 2 bases at J, with 19 bases in the middle. From germline, CDR1 is SQVTM and CDR2 ANQGSEA. CDR3 size: 16 residues. Based on the CDR3 plus reference TRBV29-1 and TRBJ2-5, the full variable domain is SAVISQKPSRDICQRGTSLTIQCQVDSQVTMMFWYRQQPGQSLTLIATANQGSEATYESGFVIDKFPISRPNLTFSTLTVSNMSPEDSSIYLCSVDDPSRGRQETQYFGPGTRLLVL.

The chain carries TRBV5-1 and TRBJ2-1, with TRBD1 as a possible D gene (5 bases). V was trimmed by 6 bases and J by 5 bases, leaving 12 bases between them. The germline CDR1 and CDR2 sequences are SGHRS and YFSETQ. The CDR3 length is 13 residues. The CDR3 nucleotides are TGCGCCAGCACCCGACAGACTCACAATGAGCAGTTCTTC. Protein sequence: CASTRQTHNEQFF.

The genes are TRBV7-2 and TRBJ2-7; TRBD2 aligns across 8 bases. Germline lookup yields CDR1 SGHTA and CDR2 FQGNSA. J lost 5 bases, V lost 5 bases, and 8 bases had no gene match. The CDR3 has 14 residues. CDR3 DNA sequence: TGTGCCAGCAGCACAGGACTAGCCACGAACGAGCAGTACTTC. Its translation: CASSTGLATNEQYF.

This clone was picked up one time. The CDR3 DNA reads as TGCGCCAGCAGCCTGGACAGGGGAAGAGTCAAATCGGGCACCGGGGAGCTGTTTTTT. Translation gives CASSLDRGRVKSGTGELFF. The J gene is TRBJ2-2, the V gene TRBV5-1, with 9 positions matching TRBD1. Germline CDR1 is SGHRS and CDR2 is YFSETQ. The CDR3 consists of 19 residues. Trimming cost V 4 bases and J 4 bases; bases outside gene matches: 17.